This T cell receptor beta chain was identified during a study of identical twins. Deletions cut 6 bases from V and 3 bases from J, with 11 bases between. From germline, CDR1 is KGHSH and CDR2 LQKENI. The CDR3 extends over 13 amino acids. A universal primer site was added by template switching, and unique molecular identifiers were carried by the cDNA. TCRdb fed the 5' RACE reads into MiXCR, producing one record per CDR3 protein. The sample includes 600,000 to 850,000 distinct CDR3 sequences, about 20% of them seen just once. For this clonotype: Its target is unknown.

General study findings and limits: Zero-insertion findings could be partly confounded by invariant cells (MAIT and iNKT cells).

The same sample was also studied in work on T cells expressing NK-cell markers.

The sample taken for sequencing was PBMCs. The chain uses TRBV18 and TRBJ2-5, with a tentative D call TRBD1 (6 bases). The clonotype was recovered from a woman between 18 and 29 years old in good health. The CDR3 spells CASSGYREETQYF. CDR3 bases: TGTGCCAGCTCGGGGTACAGGGAAGAGACCCAGTACTTC.